These 8 T cell receptor beta chains came from one sample sequenced in a study of CD8+ T cells in alopecia areata. Described treatment: oral pan-JAK inhibitor, 5-10 mg twice daily. Reverse transcribed after extraction, RNA yielded cDNA as the sequencing template. Produced via immunoSEQ multiplex PCR; TCRdb's table is partial and in-frame only. Here the sample spans about 190,000 clones, 55% to 70% being singletons. This sample comprised CD4+ T cells sorted from blood, obtained at week 4, from a patient treated with tofacitinib. These receptors originate from a human donor with alopecia areata.

The V call is TRBV27, the J call TRBJ2-7, with TRBD2 matching 10 bases. In germline, CDR1 is MNHEY, CDR2 SMNVEV (reference sequence). J lost 3 bases, V lost 1 base, and 12 bases had no gene match. The CDR3 is 18 amino acids. In nucleotides, the CDR3 is TGTGCCAGCAGTTTATTCCCGGTGGAGCGGGAGGGTATCTACGAGCAGTACTTC. This codes for CASSLFPVEREGIYEQYF.

This clone was recorded a few times. The V call is TRBV29-1, the J call TRBJ2-1; tentatively, D is TRBD1 or TRBD2 (5 bases each). This CDR3 comprises 14 residues. V was shortened by 3 bases and J by 4 bases, with 13 bases between the two germline ends. Germline V gives CDR1 SQVTM, CDR2 ANQGSEA. This CDR3 reads CSVDRDGTYNEQFF. The CDR3 DNA follows: TGCAGCGTTGATCGGGACGGAACTTACAATGAGCAGTTCTTC.

This rearrangement joins TRBV4-1 to TRBJ2-5; 12 positions agree with TRBD2. Germline loops: CDR1 MGHRA, CDR2 YSYEKL. V dropped 0 bases and J dropped 5; count of bases not matched to a gene: 13. The CDR3 runs to 19 residues. The CDR3 loop reads CASSQDQASGRAGEETQYF. As DNA, the CDR3 is TGCGCCAGCAGCCAAGATCAGGCTAGCGGGAGGGCCGGGGAGGAGACCCAGTACTTC.

A few counts support this clone. This rearrangement joins TRBV6-4 to TRBJ2-1; D remains ambiguous. Per the germline V gene, CDR1 is MRHNA and CDR2 is SNTAGT. The CDR3 is 14 amino acids. V was pared by 7 bases and J by 0 bases, with 10 bases between. Written as DNA, the CDR3 is TGTGCCAGCACGTTAAAGAACTCCTACAATGAGCAGTTCTTC. Translation gives CASTLKNSYNEQFF.

The V gene is TRBV6-4, the J gene TRBJ1-2; no clear D gene. From germline, CDR1 is MRHNA and CDR2 SNTAGT. V was trimmed by 3 bases and J by 2 bases, leaving 7 bases between them. This CDR3 spans 13 amino acids. The chain's CDR3 is CASSDGLNYGYTF. CDR3 nucleotides: TGTGCCAGCAGTGATGGTCTCAACTATGGCTACACCTTC.

V usage is TRBV27 and J usage is TRBJ1-5, with a weak D call TRBD1 (5 bases). The CDR3 has 16 amino acids. V lost 2 bases to trimming and J lost 0 bases, with 11 bases between them. Germline CDR1 and CDR2: MNHEY and SMNVEV (reference sequence). The CDR3 coding sequence is TGTGCCAGCAGTTTAAGAGGGGCCTATAGCAATCAGCCCCAGCATTTT. The encoded protein is CASSLRGAYSNQPQHF.

The chain combines TRBV5-1 with TRBJ2-2, with 8 bases lining up with TRBD2. Germline assignment: CDR1 SGHRS and CDR2 YFSETQ. This CDR3 is built from 16 residues. Trimming at V came to 1 base and at J to 5 bases, leaving 7 bases not matched to a gene. The CDR3 sequence: CASSLLAGTGTGELFF. The CDR3, as DNA: TGCGCCAGCAGCTTGCTAGCGGGTACAGGAACCGGGGAGCTGTTTTTT.

The V and J genes are TRBV6-5 and TRBJ1-2; D perhaps matches TRBD1 (6 bases). Trimming took 0 bases from V and 4 from J, leaving 9 bases between them. The germline V gene encodes CDR1 MNHEY and CDR2 SVGAGI. The CDR3 is made up of 14 amino acids. CDR3 nucleotide sequence: TGTGCCAGCAGTTACTCGGGGGCGGGCTATGGCTACACCTTC. This translates into CASSYSGAGYGYTF.